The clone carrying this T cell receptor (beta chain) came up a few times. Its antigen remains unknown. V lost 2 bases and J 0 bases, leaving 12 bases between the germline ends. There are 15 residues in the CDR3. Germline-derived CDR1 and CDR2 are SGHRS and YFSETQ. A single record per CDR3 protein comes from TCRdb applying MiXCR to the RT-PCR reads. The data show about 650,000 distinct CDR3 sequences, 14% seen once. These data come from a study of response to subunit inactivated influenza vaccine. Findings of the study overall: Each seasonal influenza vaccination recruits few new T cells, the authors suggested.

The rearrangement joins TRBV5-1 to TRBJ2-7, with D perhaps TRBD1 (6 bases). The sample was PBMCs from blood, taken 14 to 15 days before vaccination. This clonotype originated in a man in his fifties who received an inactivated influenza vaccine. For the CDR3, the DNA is TGCGCCAGCAGCTTTACCCCGGGACACTCCTACGAGCAGTACTTC. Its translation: CASSFTPGHSYEQYF.